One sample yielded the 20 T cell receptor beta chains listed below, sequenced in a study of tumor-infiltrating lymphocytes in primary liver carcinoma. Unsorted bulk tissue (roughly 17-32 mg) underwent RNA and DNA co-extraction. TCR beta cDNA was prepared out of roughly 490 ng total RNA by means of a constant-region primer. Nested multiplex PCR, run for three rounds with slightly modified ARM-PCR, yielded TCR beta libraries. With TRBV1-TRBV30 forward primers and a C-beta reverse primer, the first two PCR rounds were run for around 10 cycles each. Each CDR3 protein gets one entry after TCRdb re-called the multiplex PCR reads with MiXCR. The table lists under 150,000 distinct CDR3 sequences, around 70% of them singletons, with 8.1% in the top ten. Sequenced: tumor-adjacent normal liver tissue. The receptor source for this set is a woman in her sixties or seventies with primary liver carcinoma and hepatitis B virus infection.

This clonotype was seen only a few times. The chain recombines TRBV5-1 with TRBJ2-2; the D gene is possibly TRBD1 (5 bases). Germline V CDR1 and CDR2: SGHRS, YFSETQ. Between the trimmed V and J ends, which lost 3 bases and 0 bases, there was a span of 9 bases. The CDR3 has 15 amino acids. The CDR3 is CASSSQAPNTGELFF. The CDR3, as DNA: TGCGCCAGCAGCTCACAGGCGCCGAACACCGGGGAGCTGTTTTTT.

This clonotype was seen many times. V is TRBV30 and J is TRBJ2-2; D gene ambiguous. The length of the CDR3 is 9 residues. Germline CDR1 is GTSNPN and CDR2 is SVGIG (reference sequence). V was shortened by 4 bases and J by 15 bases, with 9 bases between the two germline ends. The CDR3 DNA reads TGTGCCTGGACTCCGAGGATGTTTTTT. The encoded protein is CAWTPRMFF. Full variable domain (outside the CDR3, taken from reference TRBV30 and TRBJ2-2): SQTIHQWPATLVQPVGSPLSLECTVEGTSNPNLYWYRQAAGRGLQLLFYSVGIGQISSEVPQNLSASRPQDRQFILSSKKLLLSDSGFYLCAWTPRMFFGEGSRLTVL.

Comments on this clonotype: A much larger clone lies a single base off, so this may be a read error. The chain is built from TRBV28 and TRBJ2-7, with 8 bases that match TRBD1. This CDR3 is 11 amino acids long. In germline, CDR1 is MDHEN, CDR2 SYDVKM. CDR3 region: CASRDRYEQHF. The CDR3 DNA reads TGTGCCAGCCGGGACAGGTACGAGCAGCACTTC. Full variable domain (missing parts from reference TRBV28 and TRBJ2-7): DVKVTQSSRYLVKRTGEKVFLECVQDMDHENMFWYRQDPGLGLRLIYFSYDVKMKEKGDIPEGYSVSREKKERFSLILESASTNQTSMYLCASRDRYEQHFGPGTRLTVT.

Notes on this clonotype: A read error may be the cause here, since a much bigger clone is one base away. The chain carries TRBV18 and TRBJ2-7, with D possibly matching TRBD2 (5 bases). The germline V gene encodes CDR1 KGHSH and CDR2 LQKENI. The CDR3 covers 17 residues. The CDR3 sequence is CVSSPRTAGSGADEQYF. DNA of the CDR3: TGTGTCAGCTCACCGCGGACTGCCGGATCGGGTGCCGACGAGCAGTACTTC.

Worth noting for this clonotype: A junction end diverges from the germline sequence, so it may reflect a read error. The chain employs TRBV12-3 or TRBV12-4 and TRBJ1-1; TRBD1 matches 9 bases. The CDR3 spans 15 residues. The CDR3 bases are TGTGTCAGCAGTTTCCGGACAGGGGCGGTAACTGAAGCTCTCTTT. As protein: CVSSFRTGAVTEALF.

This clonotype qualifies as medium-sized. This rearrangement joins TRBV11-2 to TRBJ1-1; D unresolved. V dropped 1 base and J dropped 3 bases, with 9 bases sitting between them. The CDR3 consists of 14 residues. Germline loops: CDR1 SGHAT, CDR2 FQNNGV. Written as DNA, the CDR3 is TGTGCCAGCAGCTTAGGGGGTGGGGACACTGAAGCTTTCTTT. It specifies CASSLGGGDTEAFF.

The CDR3 DNA follows: TGTGCCAGTAGGAGGGCTAGCGGGGTGAACACCGGGGAGCTGTTTTTT. Encoded protein: CASRRASGVNTGELFF. The V and J genes are TRBV19 and TRBJ2-2; the match to TRBD2 covers 9 bases. The V and J ends lost 6 bases and 1 base, in that order; junction bases with no gene match: 6. Per the germline V gene, CDR1 is LNHDA and CDR2 is SQIVND (reference sequence). This CDR3 is built from 16 residues.

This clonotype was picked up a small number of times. The CDR3: CVSSAEGGRLREQYF. The CDR3 DNA sequence: TGTGTCAGTAGCGCCGAAGGAGGCAGACTACGGGAACAGTACTTC. J is TRBJ2-7 and V is TRBV13; weak D call: TRBD2 (5 bases). The CDR3 contains 15 residues. Germline V CDR1 and CDR2: PRHDT, FYEKMQ (reference sequence).

The CDR3 region is CASSLVGELPDGYTF. In nucleotides, the CDR3 is TGTGCCAGCAGCTTGGTTGGGGAGCTTCCGGACGGCTACACCTTC. This chain links TRBV5-6 with TRBJ1-2; the D is unclear. The germline V gene encodes CDR1 SGHDT and CDR2 YYEEEE. Trimming left V 0 bases short and J 8 bases short, with 17 bases between. CDR3 length: 15 residues.

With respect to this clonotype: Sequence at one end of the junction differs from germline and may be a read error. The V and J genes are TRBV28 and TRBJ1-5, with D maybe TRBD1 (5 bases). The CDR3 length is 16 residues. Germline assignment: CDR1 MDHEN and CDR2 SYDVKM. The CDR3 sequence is CASSTFTRWGDQPQHF. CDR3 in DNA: TGTGCCAGCAGTACATTCACCCGGTGGGGCGATCAACCCCAGCATTTT.

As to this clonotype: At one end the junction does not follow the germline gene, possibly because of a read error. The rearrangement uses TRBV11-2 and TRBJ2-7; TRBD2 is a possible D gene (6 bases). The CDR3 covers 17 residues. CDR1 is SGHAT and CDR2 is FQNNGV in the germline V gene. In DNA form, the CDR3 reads TGTGCTAGCAGCTTTGATCTTCCTAGCGAGAGGGGCCACGAGCAGTACTTC. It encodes CASSFDLPSERGHEQYF.

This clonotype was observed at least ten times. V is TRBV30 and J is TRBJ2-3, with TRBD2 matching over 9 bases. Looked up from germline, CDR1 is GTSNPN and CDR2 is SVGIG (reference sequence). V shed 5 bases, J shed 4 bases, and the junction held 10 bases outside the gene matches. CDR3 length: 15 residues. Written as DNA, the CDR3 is TGTGCCTGGCAACCGGGACTAGCACGCGCAGATACGCAGTATTTT. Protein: CAWQPGLARADTQYF. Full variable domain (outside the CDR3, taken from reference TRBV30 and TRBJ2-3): SQTIHQWPATLVQPVGSPLSLECTVEGTSNPNLYWYRQAAGRGLQLLFYSVGIGQISSEVPQNLSASRPQDRQFILSSKKLLLSDSGFYLCAWQPGLARADTQYFGPGTRLTVL.

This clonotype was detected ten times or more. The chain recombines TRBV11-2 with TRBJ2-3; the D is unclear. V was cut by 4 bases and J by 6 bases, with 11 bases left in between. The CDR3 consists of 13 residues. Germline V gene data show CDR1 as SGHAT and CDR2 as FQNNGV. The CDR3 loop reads CASSSITADTQYF. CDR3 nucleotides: TGTGCCAGCAGCTCCATCACGGCGGATACGCAGTATTTT.

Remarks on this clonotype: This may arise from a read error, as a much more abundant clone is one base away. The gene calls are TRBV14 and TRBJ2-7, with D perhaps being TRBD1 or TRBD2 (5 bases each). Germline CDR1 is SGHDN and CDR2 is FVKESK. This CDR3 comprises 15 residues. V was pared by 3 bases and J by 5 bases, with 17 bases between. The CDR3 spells CASSHCLRTGHEQYF. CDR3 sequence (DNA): TGTGCCAGCAGCCACTGTCTGCGTACGGGACACGAGCAGTACTTC.

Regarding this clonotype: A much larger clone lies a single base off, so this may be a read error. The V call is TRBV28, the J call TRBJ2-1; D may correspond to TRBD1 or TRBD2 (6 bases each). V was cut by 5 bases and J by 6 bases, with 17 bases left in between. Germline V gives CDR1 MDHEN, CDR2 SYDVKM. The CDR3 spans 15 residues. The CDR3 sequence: CASSPEGGFINEQFF. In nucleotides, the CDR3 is TGTGCCAGCAGTCCGGAGGGGGGATTTATCAATGAGCAGTTCTTC.

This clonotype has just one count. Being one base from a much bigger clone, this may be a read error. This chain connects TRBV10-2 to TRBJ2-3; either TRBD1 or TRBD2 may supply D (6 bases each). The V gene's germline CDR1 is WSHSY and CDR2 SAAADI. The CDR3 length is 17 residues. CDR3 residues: CTSSGGGTGAGTDTQYF. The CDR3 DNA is TGCACCAGCAGTGGGGGCGGGACTGGGGCTGGCACAGATACGCAGTATTTT.

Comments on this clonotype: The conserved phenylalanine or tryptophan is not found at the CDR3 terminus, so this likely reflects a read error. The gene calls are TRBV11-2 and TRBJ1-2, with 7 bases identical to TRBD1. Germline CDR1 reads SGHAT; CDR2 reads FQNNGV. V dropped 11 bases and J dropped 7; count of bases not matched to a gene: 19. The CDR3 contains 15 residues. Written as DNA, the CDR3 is TGTGCCGGCAACTTAGAGGGGGCCAGTGGCGGTGGCTACACCTCC. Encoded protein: CAGNLEGASGGGYTS.

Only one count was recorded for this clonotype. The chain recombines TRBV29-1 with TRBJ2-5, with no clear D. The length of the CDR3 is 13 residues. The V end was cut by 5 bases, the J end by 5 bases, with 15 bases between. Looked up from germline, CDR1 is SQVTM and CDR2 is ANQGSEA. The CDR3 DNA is TGCAGCGTTTCGTGGGGTCTATTGGAGACCCAGTACTTC. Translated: CSVSWGLLETQYF.

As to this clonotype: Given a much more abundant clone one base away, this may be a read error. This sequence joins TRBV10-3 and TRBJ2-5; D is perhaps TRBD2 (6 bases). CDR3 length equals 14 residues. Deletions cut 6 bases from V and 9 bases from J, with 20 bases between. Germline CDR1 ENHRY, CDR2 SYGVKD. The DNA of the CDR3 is TGTGCCATCAGCCCCAGAGGAGGGTCGGAGGCCCAGTACTTC. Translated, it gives CAISPRGGSEAQYF.

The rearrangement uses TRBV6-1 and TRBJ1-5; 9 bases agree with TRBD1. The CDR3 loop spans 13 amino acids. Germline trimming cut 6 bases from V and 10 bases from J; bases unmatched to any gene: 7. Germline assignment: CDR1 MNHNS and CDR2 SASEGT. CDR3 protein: CASRDRGRDPQHF. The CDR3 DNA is TGTGCCAGCAGGGACAGGGGAAGAGATCCCCAGCATTTT.